This TCR beta chain is from a study of shared clonotypes between healthy human individuals. Naive CD8 cells lacked CD45RO, underwent positive selection for CCR7 and left out terminally differentiated effector memory CD45RA+ cells. As to this clone: As yet, its antigen is unknown.

The deep-level immunoSEQ assay was used. TCRdb's table, derived via immunoSEQ multiplex PCR, lists solely in-frame clones and lacks some. The sample lists around 2.1 million clones; roughly 91% were seen once. Study-wide results and caveats: Represented genetic and exposure-history diversity was restricted by having few donors.

The CDR3 extends over 14 amino acids. The germline V gene has CDR1 SGDLS and CDR2 YYNGEE. Trimming removed 2 bases from V and 8 bases from J, with 14 bases in between. The gene calls are TRBV9 and TRBJ2-1; unclear D gene. This TCR was sampled from a young man in good health. Some clones in this sample may be carry-over from other donors' samples. The sequenced sample was naive CD8+ T cells from PBMCs. CDR3 loop: CASSVPRVQDEQFF. Written as DNA, the CDR3 is TGTGCCAGCAGCGTCCCAAGAGTCCAGGATGAGCAGTTCTTC.